This T cell receptor (beta chain) emerged from a study of cytomegalovirus exposure and HLA in healthy donors. Regarding the study as a whole: Many donors carried some public TCRs, although rarity characterized most TCR sequences. The tendency of first-cohort TCR clusters to co-occur in the roughly 130 validation repertoires was the finding of a later analysis. Cytomegalovirus status, reportedly, was diagnosed with high specificity and sensitivity by the classifier. The authors listed around 150 TCR beta chains as cytomegalovirus-associated.

The sample holds a few counts of this clone. No antigen is known for it. The data were produced by immunoSEQ multiplex PCR, yet TCRdb's version contains in-frame clones alone and is incomplete. In the table there are roughly 330,000 clones, about nine tenths of which are singletons. Germline CDR1 reads LNHDA; CDR2 reads SQIVND (reference sequence). The CDR3 runs 13 residues. Trimming left V 3 bases short and J 2 bases short, with 8 bases between. Sequenced sample: PBMCs. J is TRBJ2-7 and V is TRBV19; D is unresolved. The source of this sequence is a woman in her twenties or thirties in good health and CMV-seropositive. The CDR3: CASSIDGPYEQYF. Written as DNA, the CDR3 is TGTGCCAGTAGTATTGATGGGCCCTACGAGCAGTACTTC.